Detailed here is one T cell receptor (beta chain). The antigen remains unidentified. The PCR was carried out with 60 Vbeta primers and 13 Jbeta primers. Produced via immunoSEQ multiplex PCR; TCRdb's table is partial and in-frame only. The sample holds around 120,000 clones; approximately 80% are singletons and the top ten take about 3.3%. This sample is part of a study of cytomegalovirus exposure and HLA in healthy donors. Notes on the study in general: HLA alleles showed associations with 15,000 to 20,000 TCR beta sequences in a later analysis, at a 0.05 false discovery rate. Later analysis demonstrated an association between a missense DCLRE1C variant and TCR beta V- and J-gene trimming.

There are 17 residues in the CDR3. CDR1 and CDR2 (germline): SEHNR, FQNEAQ (reference sequence). The junction had 9 bases not matched to a gene; V was cut back by 2 bases and J by 3 bases. Sequenced input: PBMCs. The sequence came from a male donor in good health and CMV-seronegative. This chain links TRBV7-9 with TRBJ2-1, with 8 nucleotides matching TRBD2. CDR3 loop: CASSLREGRWDYNEQFF. CDR3 DNA sequence: TGTGCCAGCAGCTTACGGGAGGGCCGGTGGGACTACAATGAGCAGTTCTTC. Looking up the rest from reference TRBV7-9 and TRBJ2-1 gives the full variable domain: DTGVSQNPRHKITKRGQNVTFRCDPISEHNRLYWYRQTLGQGPEFLTYFQNEAQLEKSRLLSDRFSAERPKGSFSTLEIQRTEQGDSAMYLCASSLREGRWDYNEQFFGPGTRLTVL.